One sample yielded the 2 T cell receptor beta chains listed below, sequenced in a study of shared clonotypes between healthy human individuals. Profiling relied on immunoSEQ multiplex PCR, and the TCRdb table lists in-frame clones only, not all of them. Of fewer than 3 million clones detected, roughly 90% appear once; the ten largest clones hold 0.37%. Sequencing was performed on naive CD4+ T cells from PBMCs. Subset denoted: CD45RA+ positively selected. These receptors originate from a young man in good health. Some clones in this sample may be carry-over from other donors' samples.

To note about this clone: The sample has other DNA sequences that encode this CDR3 too. The chain recombines TRBV18 with TRBJ2-7; 7 bases are a match to TRBD2. The CDR3 length is 13 residues. CDR1 KGHSH and CDR2 LQKENI come from the germline V gene. After removal of 3 bases from V and 3 bases from J, the junction contained 2 bases not matched to a gene. CDR3 protein: CASSPGLNYEQYF. CDR3 DNA sequence: TGTGCCAGCTCACCGGGACTAAACTACGAGCAGTACTTC.

This clone was observed once. This chain connects TRBV5-4 to TRBJ1-5; maybe TRBD1 (6 bases). Germline CDR1 is SGHNT and CDR2 is YYREEE (reference sequence). CDR3 length: 14 residues. V lost 4 bases and J lost 11, with 19 bases in between. The CDR3 DNA reads as TGTGCCAGCAGCCTACAGGGTTCGGGTGTGACCCAGCATTTT. Translating it yields CASSLQGSGVTQHF.